Given below is one T cell receptor (beta chain) in context. It lacks a known antigen. Base qualities are not provided; no much larger clone lies one nucleotide away. Every donor was a healthy Caucasian. The source of the sample is a study of identical twins (dated by TCRdb to the mid-2010s). Background for the entire study: The study deep-sequenced TCR alpha and beta repertoires from monozygotic twins, unrelated adults of various ages and cord blood to test whether fetal clonotypes persist. To rule out contamination, the twin experiments were replicated at different times with different library preparation protocols. General study outcomes and caveats: Excess twin sharing in beta out-of-frame sequences was weaker because fewer shared sequences lowered the signal-to-noise ratio. Recombination models systematically underestimated out-of-frame TCR alpha sharing in monozygotic twins but agreed with sharing between unrelated individuals. Fewer insertions were carried by abundant cord blood beta clonotypes, a similar but weaker trend appeared in young adult naive repertoires, and no such trend appeared in memory repertoires. Conclusions relied on cross-sectional statistical analysis, since the same donors could not be followed over many years. Compared with coincidental sharing between unrelated individuals, out-of-frame TCR alpha sequences shared between twins had an excess of sequences with low generation probability. Zero-insertion analyses could be partly confounded by invariant T cells such as MAIT and iNKT, although diverse VJ usage argued against such confounding for most clonotypes.

V is trimmed back by 10 bases and J by 15 bases, and the junction contains 14 bases that no gene match accounts for. Based on the germline V gene, the CDR1 and CDR2 sequences are MDHEN and SYDVKM. From the cysteine through the phenylalanine, the CDR3 covers 12 amino acids. Only CDR3 DNA remains: 36 bases, in frame from the first base. The library relied on 5' RACE. TCRdb records Illumina HiSeq 2000 as the sequencer. A universal primer binding site was introduced by template switching, and a unique molecular identifier was present in the final cDNA, enabling accurate counting of TCR cDNA molecules. Specific primers in the conserved constant-segment region were used to synthesize first-strand cDNA for TCR alpha and beta chains. To control for contamination, every cDNA library was double barcoded, receiving both a SMART-Mk sample barcode and Illumina barcodes. Two successive PCR steps introduced TruSeq adapter sequences along with Illumina sample barcodes. TCR alpha and beta cDNA libraries were sequenced on the Illumina HiSeq platform with custom primers. The authors processed their data as follows. MiGEC was used to process raw reads and extract unique molecular identifiers, and MiXCR was used to find CDR3 positions. Recombination models were inferred per individual with the repgenHMM and IGoR tools using an EM algorithm. The analysis of shared clonotypes was done with the tcR package in R, with sharing normalized by the product of cloneset sizes. Out-of-frame nonproductive sequences were analyzed to study raw recombination free of thymic and clonal selection effects. In-frame beta chains were kept once TCRdb had trimmed the public reads at Q25 with fastp and called clones with MiXCR. Duplicate CDR3 protein sequences are folded into a single record with the most common DNA and genes. What appears here as the V and J calls and clone size reflects TCRdb's work, not the paper's. Here the sample has around 1.7 million distinct CDR3 sequences; about 32% occur a single time. About 0.3% of the sample comes from the top ten.

This sequence uses TRBV28 and TRBJ1-5, with TRBD1 identical over 8 junction bases. This receptor was taken from a newborn girl in good health. The sequencing input was cord blood. The CDR3 has the sequence CATLAGTGPTHF. The nucleotide sequence is given as TGTGCCACCCTAGCCGGGACAGGCCCGACGCATTTT.